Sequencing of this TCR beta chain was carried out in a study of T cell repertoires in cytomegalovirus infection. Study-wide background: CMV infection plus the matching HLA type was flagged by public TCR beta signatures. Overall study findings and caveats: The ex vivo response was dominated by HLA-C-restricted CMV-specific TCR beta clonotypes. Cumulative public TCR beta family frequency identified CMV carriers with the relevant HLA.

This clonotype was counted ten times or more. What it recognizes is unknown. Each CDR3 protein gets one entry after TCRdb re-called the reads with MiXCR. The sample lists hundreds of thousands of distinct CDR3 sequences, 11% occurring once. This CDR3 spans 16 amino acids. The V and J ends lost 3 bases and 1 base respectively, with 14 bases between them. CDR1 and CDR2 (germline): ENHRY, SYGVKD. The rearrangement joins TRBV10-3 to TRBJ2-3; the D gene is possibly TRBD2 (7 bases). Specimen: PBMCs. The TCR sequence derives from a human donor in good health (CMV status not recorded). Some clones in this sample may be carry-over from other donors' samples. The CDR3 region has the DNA TGTGCCATCAGTGAAAGTAGGGGGGGGGGCACAGATACGCAGTATTTT. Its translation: CAISESRGGGTDTQYF.